The 2 T cell receptor beta chains below all came from one sample that was sequenced in a study of T cell changes during pregnancy in multiple sclerosis. Here immunoSEQ multiplex PCR was the method, and the copy in TCRdb shows in-frame clones only, minus some. The top ten hold 0.99% of the sample, which has 85,000 to 100,000 clones, approximately 93% seen once. The specimen comprised peripheral blood, sampled after pregnancy. The origin of the receptors is a female donor with multiple sclerosis, enrolled in a pregnancy study.

This chain uses TRBV6-1 with TRBJ1-6, with 11 bases that match TRBD1. Germline lookup yields CDR1 MNHNS and CDR2 SASEGT. The ends lost 3 bases at V and 7 bases at J; junction bases unmatched: 2. This CDR3 is built from 15 residues. This CDR3 is CASSEGQGGNSPLHF. CDR3 bases: TGTGCCAGCAGTGAGGGACAGGGGGGAAATTCACCCCTCCACTTT.

The rearrangement uses TRBV14 and TRBJ2-2, with 8 positions matching TRBD1. The CDR3 sequence is 18 residues long. The junction had 11 bases not matched to a gene; V was cut back by 4 bases and J by 1 base. CDR1 SGHDN and CDR2 FVKESK come from the germline V gene. This CDR3 is CASSPFWTGKLNTGELFF. As DNA, the CDR3 is TGTGCCAGCAGCCCATTTTGGACAGGGAAGTTGAACACCGGGGAGCTGTTTTTT. The entire variable domain, with the rest obtained from reference TRBV14 and TRBJ2-2, is as follows: EAGVTQFPSHSVIEKGQTVTLRCDPISGHDNLYWYRRVMGKEIKFLLHFVKESKQDESGMPNNRFLAERTGGTYSTLKVQPAELEDSGVYFCASSPFWTGKLNTGELFFGEGSRLTVL.